The clone carrying this TCR beta chain was observed a few times. Other nucleotide sequences from this sample produce the same CDR3. This specimen comes from a study of control samples from healthy donors and cancer patients. Repertoires were generated with immunoSEQ multiplex PCR, while TCRdb's copy carries only in-frame clones and drops some. Of approximately 170,000 clones listed, 92% were seen once; the top ten hold roughly 0.64%. This receptor was taken from a woman in her thirties in good health. The specimen was blood.

The CDR3 spells CASSLGGAGEKLFF. The CDR3 region has the DNA TGTGCCAGCAGTTTAGGGGGGGCTGGGGAAAAACTGTTTTTT. This chain connects TRBV28 to TRBJ1-4; possibly TRBD1 for D (6 bases). CDR1 is MDHEN and CDR2 is SYDVKM in the germline V gene. This CDR3 comprises 14 residues. V shed 2 bases and J shed 8 bases, with 12 bases lying between them. Variable domain in full (rest from reference TRBV28 and TRBJ1-4): DVKVTQSSRYLVKRTGEKVFLECVQDMDHENMFWYRQDPGLGLRLIYFSYDVKMKEKGDIPEGYSVSREKKERFSLILESASTNQTSMYLCASSLGGAGEKLFFGSGTQLSVL.